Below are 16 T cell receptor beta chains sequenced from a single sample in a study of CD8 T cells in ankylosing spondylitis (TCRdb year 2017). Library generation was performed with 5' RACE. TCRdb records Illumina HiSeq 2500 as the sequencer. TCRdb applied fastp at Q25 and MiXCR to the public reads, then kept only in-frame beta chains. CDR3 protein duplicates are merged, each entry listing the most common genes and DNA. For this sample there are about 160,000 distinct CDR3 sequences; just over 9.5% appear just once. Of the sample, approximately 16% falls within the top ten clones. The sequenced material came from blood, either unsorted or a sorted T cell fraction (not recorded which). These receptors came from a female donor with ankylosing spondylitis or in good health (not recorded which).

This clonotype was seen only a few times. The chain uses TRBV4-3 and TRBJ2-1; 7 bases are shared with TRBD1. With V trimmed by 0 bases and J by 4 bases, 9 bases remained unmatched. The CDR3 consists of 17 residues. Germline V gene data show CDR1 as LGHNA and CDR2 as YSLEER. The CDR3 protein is CASSQEAGQAVYNEQFF. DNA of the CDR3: TGCGCCAGCAGCCAAGAGGCTGGACAGGCAGTTTACAATGAGCAGTTCTTC.

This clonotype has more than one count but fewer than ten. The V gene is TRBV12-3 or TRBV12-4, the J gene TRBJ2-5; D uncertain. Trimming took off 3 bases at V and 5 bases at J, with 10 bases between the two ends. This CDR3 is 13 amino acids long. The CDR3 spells CASSLAAYETQYF. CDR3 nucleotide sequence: TGTGCCAGCAGTTTGGCGGCCTATGAGACCCAGTACTTC.

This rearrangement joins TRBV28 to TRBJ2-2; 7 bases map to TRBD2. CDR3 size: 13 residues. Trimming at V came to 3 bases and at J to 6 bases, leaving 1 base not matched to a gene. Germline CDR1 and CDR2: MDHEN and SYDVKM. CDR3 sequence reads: CASSFGRSGELFF. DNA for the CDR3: TGTGCCAGCAGTTTCGGGAGGTCCGGGGAGCTGTTTTTT.

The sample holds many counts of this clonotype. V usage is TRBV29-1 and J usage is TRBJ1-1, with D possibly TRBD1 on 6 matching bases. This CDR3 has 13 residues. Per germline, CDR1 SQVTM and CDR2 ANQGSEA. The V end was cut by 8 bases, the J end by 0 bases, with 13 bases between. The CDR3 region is CSSRTALNTEAFF. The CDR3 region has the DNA TGCAGCTCGAGGACAGCCTTGAACACTGAAGCTTTCTTT.

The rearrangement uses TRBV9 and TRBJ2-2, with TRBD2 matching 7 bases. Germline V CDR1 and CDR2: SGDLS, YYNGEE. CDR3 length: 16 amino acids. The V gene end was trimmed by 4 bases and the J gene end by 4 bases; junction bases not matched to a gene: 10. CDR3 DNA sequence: TGTGCCAGCAGCCTTTTTGGGGAGGGGAGCACCGGGGAGCTGTTTTTT. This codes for CASSLFGEGSTGELFF.

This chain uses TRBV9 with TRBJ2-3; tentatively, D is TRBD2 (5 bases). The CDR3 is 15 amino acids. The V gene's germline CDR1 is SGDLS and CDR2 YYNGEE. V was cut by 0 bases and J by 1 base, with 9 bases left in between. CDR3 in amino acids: CASSVVERRTDTQYF. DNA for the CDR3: TGTGCCAGCAGCGTAGTTGAGCGGCGCACAGATACGCAGTATTTT.

The CDR3 loop reads CAISNRDEAYEQYF. CDR3 DNA sequence: TGTGCCATCAGTAACCGGGACGAAGCCTACGAGCAGTACTTC. This chain joins TRBV10-3 and TRBJ2-7; either TRBD1 or TRBD2 may fit D (5 bases each). Germline V gene lookup returns CDR1 ENHRY and CDR2 SYGVKD. The CDR3 runs 14 residues. V lost 5 bases, J lost 2 bases, and 13 bases lay in between.

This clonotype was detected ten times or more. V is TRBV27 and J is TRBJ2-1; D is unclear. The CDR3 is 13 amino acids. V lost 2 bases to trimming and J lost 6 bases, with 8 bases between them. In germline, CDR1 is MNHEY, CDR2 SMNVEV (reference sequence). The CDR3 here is CASSLEVSNEQFF. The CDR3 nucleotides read TGTGCCAGCAGTTTAGAGGTTAGCAATGAGCAGTTCTTC.

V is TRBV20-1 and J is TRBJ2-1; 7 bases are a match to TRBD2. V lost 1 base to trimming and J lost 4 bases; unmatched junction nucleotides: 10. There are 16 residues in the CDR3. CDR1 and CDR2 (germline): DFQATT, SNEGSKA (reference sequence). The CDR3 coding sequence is TGCAGTGCTAGAGGGGGGGATCTAGCGGAATACAATGAGCAGTTCTTC. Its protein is CSARGGDLAEYNEQFF.

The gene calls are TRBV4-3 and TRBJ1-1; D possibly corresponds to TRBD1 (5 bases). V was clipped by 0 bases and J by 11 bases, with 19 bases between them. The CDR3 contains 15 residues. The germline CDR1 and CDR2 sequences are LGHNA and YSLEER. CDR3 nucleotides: TGCGCCAGCAGCCAAGACCGGGGCAGCCCGGTAGGGGCTTTCTTT. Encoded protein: CASSQDRGSPVGAFF.

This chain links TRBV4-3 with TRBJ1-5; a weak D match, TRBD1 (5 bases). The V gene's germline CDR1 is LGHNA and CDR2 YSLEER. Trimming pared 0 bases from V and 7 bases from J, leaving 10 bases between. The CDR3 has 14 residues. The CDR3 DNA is TGCGCCAGCAGCCAAGATCGGAGGGGCCAGCCCCAGCATTTT. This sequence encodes CASSQDRRGQPQHF.

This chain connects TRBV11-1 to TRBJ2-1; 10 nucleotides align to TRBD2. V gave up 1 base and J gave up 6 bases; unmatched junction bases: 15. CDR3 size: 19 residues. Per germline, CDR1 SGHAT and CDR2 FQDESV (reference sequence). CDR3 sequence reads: CASSLEAGGPGFPGNEQFF. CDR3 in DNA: TGTGCCAGCAGCTTAGAAGCGGGAGGGCCCGGATTCCCAGGCAATGAGCAGTTCTTC.

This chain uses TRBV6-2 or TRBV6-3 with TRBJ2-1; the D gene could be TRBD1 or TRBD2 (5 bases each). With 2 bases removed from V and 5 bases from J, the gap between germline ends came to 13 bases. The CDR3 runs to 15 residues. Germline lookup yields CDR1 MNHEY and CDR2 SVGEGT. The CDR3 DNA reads TGTGCCAGCAGTTACCTCCGGGACCCGAACAATGAGCAGTTCTTC. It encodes CASSYLRDPNNEQFF.

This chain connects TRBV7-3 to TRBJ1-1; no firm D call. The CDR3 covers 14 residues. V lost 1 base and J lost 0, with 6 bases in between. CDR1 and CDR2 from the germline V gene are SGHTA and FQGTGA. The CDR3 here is CASSLNGLNTEAFF. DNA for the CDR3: TGTGCCAGCAGCTTAAACGGATTGAACACTGAAGCTTTCTTT.

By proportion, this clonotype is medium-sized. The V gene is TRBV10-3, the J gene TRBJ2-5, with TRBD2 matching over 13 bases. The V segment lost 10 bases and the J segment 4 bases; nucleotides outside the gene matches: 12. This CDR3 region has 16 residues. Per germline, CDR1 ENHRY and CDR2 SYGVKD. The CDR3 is CATGDGLAGVRETQYF. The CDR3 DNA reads TGTGCCACGGGGGACGGACTAGCGGGAGTACGAGAGACCCAGTACTTC.

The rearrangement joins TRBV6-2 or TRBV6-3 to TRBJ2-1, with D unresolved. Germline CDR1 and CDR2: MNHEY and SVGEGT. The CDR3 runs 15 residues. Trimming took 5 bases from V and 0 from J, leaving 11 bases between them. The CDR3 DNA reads TGTGCCAGCAGTCTTAAACACAGCTCCTACAATGAGCAGTTCTTC. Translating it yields CASSLKHSSYNEQFF.